The next 25 T cell receptor beta chains were all read from a single sample in a study of Graves' ophthalmopathy and Graves' hyperthyroidism (dated by TCRdb to between 2018 and 2020). The sequencer listed for this sample is Illumina HiSeq 2000. TCR beta CDR3 regions were amplified from RNA transcripts for repertoire sequencing. The first round of RT-PCR was done with HTBI primers and the Qiagen OneStep RT-PCR kit, and was followed by a second round of multiplex PCR, then size selection and purification. Using fastp trimming at Q25 and MiXCR clonotype assembly, TCRdb reanalyzed the public sequencing data and kept in-frame beta chains. Each record represents a unique CDR3 protein, reported with the most common genes and DNA among its rows. The sample contains some 520,000 distinct CDR3 sequences, about an eighth of them found a single time. The ten largest clonotypes hold approximately 9.8% of the sample.

Sequencing used blood. The receptors stem from a woman between 25 and 40 years old with Graves' ophthalmopathy. Donor details come from another sample of the same person, matched by shared clones.

This clonotype was counted ten times or more. This may be a read error, as it is one base from a much larger clone. This chain joins TRBV12-3 or TRBV12-4 and TRBJ1-2, with D possibly being TRBD1 (5 bases). This CDR3 is built from 13 residues. The CDR3 is CARSPSGGDGYTF. The CDR3 DNA reads TGTGCCCGCAGCCCCTCCGGAGGGGACGGCTACACCTTC.

This clonotype has just a few counts. The chain joins TRBV12-3 or TRBV12-4 to TRBJ1-2; 8 bases agree with TRBD1. Trimming cost V 2 bases and J 8 bases; bases outside gene matches: 4. This CDR3 has 13 residues. This CDR3 is CASSLQGAQGYTF. CDR3 DNA sequence: TGTGCCAGCAGTTTACAGGGGGCGCAAGGCTACACCTTC.

Many counts were recorded for this clonotype. The chain carries TRBV6-1 and TRBJ1-2; the D gene is possibly TRBD1 (6 bases). The CDR3 contains 13 residues. Trimming left V 4 bases short and J 5 bases short, with 11 bases between. The V gene's germline CDR1 is MNHNS and CDR2 SASEGT. The CDR3 is CASSVHREYGYTF. The CDR3 DNA reads as TGTGCCAGCAGTGTTCACAGGGAATATGGCTACACCTTC.

This clonotype was detected many times. V usage is TRBV6-1 and J usage is TRBJ2-7, with 7 bases fitting TRBD2. V shed 4 bases and J 2 bases; nucleotides not matched to a gene: 8. Germline CDR1 reads MNHNS; CDR2 reads SASEGT. This CDR3 comprises 15 residues. Written as DNA, the CDR3 is TGTGCCAGCAGTGGAGCTAGCGGAGCCACCTACGAGCAGTACTTC. This sequence encodes CASSGASGATYEQYF.

There are a few counts of this clonotype. This may stem from a read error, because a much larger clone lies one nucleotide away. V is TRBV20-1 and J is TRBJ2-5; 9 positions match TRBD2. CDR1 and CDR2 (germline): DFQATT, SNEGSKA (reference sequence). CDR3 length: 17 amino acids. As DNA, the CDR3 is TGCAGTGCTTATATCCGAGGGTCTAGCGGGGTCCAAGAGACCAAGTACTTC. Translated: CSAYIRGSSGVQETKYF.

Many counts were recorded for this clonotype. V usage is TRBV12-3 or TRBV12-4 and J usage is TRBJ1-3, with D maybe TRBD1 (5 bases). CDR3 length: 14 amino acids. The V and J ends lost 3 bases and 6 bases respectively, with 12 bases between them. The CDR3 sequence is CASSLVGGENTIYF. The DNA of the CDR3 is TGTGCCAGCAGTTTGGTTGGGGGAGAAAACACCATATATTTT.

This clonotype was seen ten or more times. The chain employs TRBV6-2 or TRBV6-3 and TRBJ2-7; 12 bases map to TRBD2. This CDR3 comprises 19 residues. CDR1 and CDR2 from the germline V gene are MNHEY and SVGEGT. V lost 6 bases, J lost 0 bases, and 15 bases stayed unmatched. CDR3 coding DNA: TGTGCCAGCAGCCCCCCACCGGGACTAGCGGGCCCGAGCTCCTACGAGCAGTACTTC. This translates into CASSPPPGLAGPSSYEQYF.

Of note for this clonotype: The junction differs from germline at one of its ends, possibly a read error. The chain combines TRBV6-1 with TRBJ2-2; 8 bases map to TRBD1. The CDR3 extends over 13 amino acids. The germline gives CDR1 MNHNS, CDR2 SASEGT. In nucleotides, the CDR3 is TGTGTCAGCCAGGGGGCTCGCACCGGGGAGCTGTTTTTT. Its translation: CVSQGARTGELFF.

This clonotype has ten or more counts. This sequence joins TRBV11-2 and TRBJ1-6, with 9 bases fitting TRBD1. The ends lost 2 bases at V and 8 bases at J; junction bases unmatched: 4. Germline V gene lookup returns CDR1 SGHAT and CDR2 FQNNGV. The CDR3 spans 15 residues. In DNA form, the CDR3 reads TGTGCCAGCAGCTTATACAGGGGGCTTGATTCACCCCTCCACTTT. It encodes CASSLYRGLDSPLHF.

This clonotype was counted ten times or more. This chain links TRBV28 with TRBJ1-2; a weak D match, TRBD1 (5 bases). Germline V lookup: CDR1 MDHEN, CDR2 SYDVKM. The V and J ends lost 5 bases and 1 base respectively, with 11 bases between them. The CDR3 sequence is 14 residues long. The CDR3 here is CASSAGAINYGYTF. DNA of the CDR3: TGTGCCAGCAGTGCTGGGGCGATTAACTATGGCTACACCTTC.

A remark on this clonotype: This may be a read error, as it is one base from a much larger clone. Because the CDR3 is missing its conserved closing phenylalanine or tryptophan, this is likely a read error. The V and J genes are TRBV5-6 and TRBJ2-2; no clear D gene. The CDR3 contains 16 residues. Germline CDR1 SGHDT, CDR2 YYEEEE. V was pared by 3 bases and J by 3 bases, with 15 bases between. This CDR3 reads CASSYGVSWDTGELFV. As DNA, the CDR3 is TGTGCCAGCAGCTATGGGGTGTCTTGGGACACCGGGGAGCTGTTTGTT.

The sample holds a few counts of this clonotype. This chain links TRBV6-1 with TRBJ2-2; 9 bases are shared with TRBD1. This CDR3 has 12 amino acids. V shed 0 bases and J 17 bases; nucleotides not matched to a gene: 4. Germline assignment: CDR1 MNHNS and CDR2 SASEGT. Here the CDR3 reads CASSEARGQGFF. CDR3 coding DNA: TGTGCCAGCAGTGAAGCGAGGGGACAGGGATTTTTT.

This clonotype was detected ten times or more. The chain recombines TRBV6-5 with TRBJ1-2; the match to TRBD1 covers 9 bases. After removal of 6 bases from V and 7 bases from J, the junction contained 6 bases not matched to a gene. This CDR3 has 13 residues. CDR1 MNHEY and CDR2 SVGAGI come from the germline V gene. CDR3 amino acids: CASRLGQGLGYTF. CDR3 in DNA: TGTGCCAGCAGACTGGGACAGGGCCTTGGCTACACCTTC.

This clonotype was detected many times. The CDR3 is CASRAGTSLEQYF. CDR3 DNA sequence: TGTGCCAGTAGGGCCGGGACGTCCCTCGAGCAGTACTTC. The chain recombines TRBV19 with TRBJ2-7; either TRBD1 or TRBD2 may fit D (5 bases each). Germline V gene sequence: CDR1 LNHDA, CDR2 SQIVND (reference sequence). Trimming removed 6 bases at V and 6 bases at J, with 15 bases between. The length of the CDR3 is 13 residues.

This clonotype was observed many times. The junction departs from germline at one end; a sequencing error may be responsible. The chain joins TRBV7-3 to TRBJ2-7; 11 bases are a match to TRBD2. This CDR3 comprises 15 residues. CDR1 is SGHTA, CDR2 FQGTGA, per germline. The DNA of the CDR3 is TGTGCCAGCAGCCTCACCGAAAACCCGGGACTAGCGGAGGACTTC. Protein: CASSLTENPGLAEDF.

This clonotype came up a few times. This chain links TRBV2 with TRBJ2-7, with D perhaps matching TRBD1 (6 bases). This CDR3 spans 14 amino acids. Trimming removed 8 bases at V and 3 bases at J, with 17 bases between. CDR1 and CDR2 (germline): SNHLY, FYNNEI. The CDR3 spells CASRLWTARYEQYF. CDR3 coding DNA: TGTGCCAGCCGTTTATGGACAGCCCGCTACGAGCAGTACTTC.

The sample holds many counts of this clonotype. J is TRBJ2-7 and V is TRBV20-1; 9 bases align to TRBD1. Germline CDR1 reads DFQATT; CDR2 reads SNEGSKA (reference sequence). CDR3 length: 14 amino acids. The J segment lost 6 bases and the V segment lost 3 bases, leaving 9 bases of the junction unmatched. CDR3 DNA: TGCAGTGCTAGGGTACCCGGGACAGGGCTCGAGCAGTACTTC. Translating it yields CSARVPGTGLEQYF.

The V call is TRBV6-1, the J call TRBJ2-4; D is perhaps TRBD1 or TRBD2 (6 bases each). Germline assignment: CDR1 MNHNS and CDR2 SASEGT. The V end was cut by 10 bases, the J end by 3 bases, with 16 bases between. CDR3 length: 14 residues. In DNA, the CDR3 is TGTGCCACCCACAGGAGGGGGGTCAAAAACATTCAGTACTTC. Translating it yields CATHRRGVKNIQYF.

This clonotype was seen a few times. The V call is TRBV5-4, the J call TRBJ2-7, with D perhaps TRBD1 (6 bases). Germline lookup yields CDR1 SGHNT and CDR2 YYREEE (reference sequence). The ends were cut back, 3 bases at V and 2 bases at J, with 18 bases in the middle. The CDR3 contains 16 residues. This CDR3 reads CASSSRTQGPAYEQYF. In nucleotides, the CDR3 is TGTGCCAGCAGCTCCAGAACCCAGGGGCCTGCCTACGAGCAGTACTTC.

This clonotype was counted ten times or more. The chain has TRBV7-2 and TRBJ1-6; D unresolved. Germline V gene data show CDR1 as SGHTA and CDR2 as FQGNSA. This CDR3 spans 12 amino acids. The V and J ends lost 8 bases and 6 bases respectively, with 8 bases between them. The CDR3 sequence: CASAEPNSPLHF. In DNA, the CDR3 is TGTGCCAGCGCTGAACCTAATTCACCCCTCCACTTT.

This clonotype was found many times. The V call is TRBV6-5, the J call TRBJ2-2; D is unresolved. Trimming shortened V by 2 bases and J by 3 bases, and 4 bases separated the two germline ends. The germline CDR1 and CDR2 sequences are MNHEY and SVGAGI. This CDR3 comprises 13 residues. The CDR3 loop is CASSYGDTGELFF. The CDR3 region has the DNA TGTGCCAGCAGTTACGGCGACACCGGGGAGCTGTTTTTT.

V is TRBV5-1 and J is TRBJ1-1; 9 bases line up with TRBD1. CDR1 and CDR2 (germline): SGHRS, YFSETQ. The J segment lost 3 bases and the V segment lost 5 bases, leaving 5 bases of the junction unmatched. The CDR3 spans 14 residues. The CDR3, as DNA: TGCGCCAGCAGAAAAGACAGGGGGTACACTGAAGCTTTCTTT. It is translated as CASRKDRGYTEAFF. The complete variable domain, with remaining parts taken from reference TRBV5-1 and TRBJ1-1, reads KAGVTQTPRYLIKTRGQQVTLSCSPISGHRSVSWYQQTPGQGLQFLFEYFSETQRNKGNFPGRFSGRQFSNSRSEMNVSTLELGDSALYLCASRKDRGYTEAFFGQGTRLTVV.

Worth noting for this clonotype: A much larger clone lies a single base off, so this may be a read error. V is TRBV5-5 and J is TRBJ2-4; D is perhaps TRBD1 (7 bases). CDR3 length equals 15 residues. Per the germline V gene, CDR1 is SGHKS and CDR2 is YYEKEE (reference sequence). CDR3 sequence: CASSLPGGIKNIKYF. In nucleotides, the CDR3 is TGTGCCAGCAGCTTGCCAGGGGGGATTAAAAACATTAAGTACTTC.

This clonotype was seen once. The V gene is TRBV29-1, the J gene TRBJ1-1; D not certain. V lost 7 bases and J lost 1, with 4 bases in between. Germline lookup yields CDR1 SQVTM and CDR2 ANQGSEA. The CDR3 has 10 amino acids. The CDR3 bases are TGCAGCGCAGAGAACACTGAAGCTTTCTTT. Its translation is CSAENTEAFF.

This clonotype was counted between two and nine times. The V gene is TRBV7-4, the J gene TRBJ2-3; 11 bases are shared with TRBD2. The CDR3 length is 20 residues. Germline V lookup: CDR1 SGHVT, CDR2 SQSDAQ. J was trimmed by 4 bases and V by 5 bases; bases with no gene match: 20. Written as DNA, the CDR3 is TGTGCCAGCAGCGCCCGCCCTTTAGCGGGAGGGTCGACGGAGGCAGATACGCAGTATTTT. It encodes CASSARPLAGGSTEADTQYF.